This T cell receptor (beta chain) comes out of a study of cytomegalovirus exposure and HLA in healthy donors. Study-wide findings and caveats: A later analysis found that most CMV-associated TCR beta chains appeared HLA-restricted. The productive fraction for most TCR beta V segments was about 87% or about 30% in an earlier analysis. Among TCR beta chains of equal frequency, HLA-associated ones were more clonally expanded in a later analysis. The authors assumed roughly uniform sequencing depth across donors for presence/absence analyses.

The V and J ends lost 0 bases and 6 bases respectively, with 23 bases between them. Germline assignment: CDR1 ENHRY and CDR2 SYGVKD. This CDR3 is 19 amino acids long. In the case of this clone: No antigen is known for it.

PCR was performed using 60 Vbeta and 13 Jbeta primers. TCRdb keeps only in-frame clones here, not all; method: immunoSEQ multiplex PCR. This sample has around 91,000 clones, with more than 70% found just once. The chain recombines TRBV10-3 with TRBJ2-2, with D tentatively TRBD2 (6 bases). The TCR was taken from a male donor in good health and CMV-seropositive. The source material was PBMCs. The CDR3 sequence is CAISESVGSGSLWAGELFF. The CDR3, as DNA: TGTGCCATCAGTGAGTCAGTGGGTAGCGGCTCATTGTGGGCCGGGGAGCTGTTTTTT.